This TCR beta chain was captured in a study of T cells expressing NK-cell markers. About the study: It was from sorted CD3+CD56+NKG2C+, CD3+CD56+NKG2C- and CD3+CD56-NKG2C+ T cells that TCR beta repertoires came. There were seven HCMV-seropositive donors and one seronegative donor among the eight sequenced.

Study-wide results and limits: Dominant NKG2C+ clonotypes were found to form about 1.0-7.5% of CD8+ T cells in 5 or 6 donors.

With respect to this clonotype: Its specificity is unknown.

CDR3 length equals 13 residues. CDR1 is MNHEY and CDR2 is SVGAGI in the germline V gene. Template switching by 5'RACE with UMIs generated the TCR beta cDNA. TCRdb re-called the 5' RACE reads and catalogs CDR3 proteins one per entry, DNA excluded. This sample's table has 400,000 or so distinct CDR3 sequences. The sample taken for sequencing was blood T cells: a sorted CD56 or NKG2C T cell subset, CD4+ or CD8+ T cells, or bulk PBMC T cells (not recorded which). This clonotype was obtained from a woman aged 50 to 65 in good health. The rearrangement uses TRBV6-5 and TRBJ1-2; TCRdb's D gene call, TRBD1, goes unchecked for lack of DNA. The CDR3 is CASSYLGPYGYTF.